This TCR beta chain was sequenced for a study of cytotoxic CD8 clonotypes in ibrutinib-treated CLL (dated by TCRdb to 2020 to 2023). In the study overall: The cohort had about ten relapsed/refractory and approximately 14 treatment-naive patients; fewer than 18 were IGHV unmutated. Partial responses were observed in some 24 patients and complete responses in 2; after a median follow-up of around 68 months, remission was maintained in approximately 15 patients and progression was observed in about twelve. Samples at response were collected after a median of roughly twelve months of treatment, with a range of roughly 6 to 36 months. On average, each sample yielded 255,043 productive templates and 80,000 to 95,000 productive rearrangements. Of the approximately 90 participants in the trial, approximately 25 had longitudinal samples available. Cryopreserved peripheral blood mononuclear cells were obtained before treatment, at response, and at either sustained remission or disease progression. Every remission and progressive disease sample was obtained while ibrutinib was still being received by the patients.

Overall study results and their limits: Baseline clonality exceeded that of age-matched healthy donors and correlated strongly with circulating CD8+ T-cell counts. Sustained-remission and progressing patients did not have matched sampling times, and lymph node repertoires were not examined. Public clonotypes were found to be uncommon and were observed to contract or remain stable during treatment; the increase in clonality was shown to reflect expansion of private clonotypes at ibrutinib response. At ibrutinib response clonality went up, during sustained remission it held steady, and at progression it dropped back toward baseline.

Trimming costs V 0 bases and J 7 bases, and their ends lie 7 bases apart. Based on the germline V gene (reference sequence), the CDR1 and CDR2 sequences are SGHNT and YYREEE. The CDR3 spans 13 residues, from the cysteine through the phenylalanine. Only the CDR3 portion is preserved as DNA: 39 bases, with reading frame beginning at the first base. Of note for this clone: The antigen this receptor binds is unknown. No base qualities exist here, and no much larger clone lies one base off it.

The goal of deep resolution MiSeq sequencing was a depth between 1 in 1 million and 1 in 200,000 T cells, and coverage averaged 10x per clonotype. TCR beta libraries were generated with the immunoSEQ hsTCRB Kit. The original pipeline was this. ImmunoSEQ Data Assistant and ImmunoSEQ Analyzer were used for data analysis, and V, D and J genes were assigned according to IMGT definitions. Clonality, which ranges from 0 to 1, was calculated as one minus the normalized Shannon entropy of productive rearrangement frequencies. Only overrepresented clonotypes making up at least 0.05% of the repertoire of each patient were included in the public clonotype analysis. Some twelve repertoires from age-matched healthy donors, obtained from immuneACCESS, served as clonality controls. TCRdb limited this immuneACCESS table to in-frame rearrangements with V and J called. A share of clones is missing; checked studies link under half to unresolved V genes, and the rest is unexplained. From that table come the V and J calls and clone size; the DNA was used to work out D and trimming. This sample has 200,000 to 250,000 clones in its table, and around 70% of those were observed once. Of the sample, approximately 6% is held by the ten largest clones.

In light of the paper, this sample's time point label describes: approximately 11 months on ibrutinib. For TCR beta library preparation, about 2 micrograms of genomic DNA were isolated from cryopreserved PBMCs. Longitudinal blood samples from CLL patients receiving ibrutinib monotherapy were subjected to high-throughput TCR beta sequencing. Patients were enrolled in a phase 2 open-label single-center ibrutinib monotherapy trial. The sequence was obtained from a human donor with chronic lymphocytic leukemia. This sequence uses TRBV5-4 and TRBJ2-2, with the D gene not clear enough to name. Source: PBMCs, taken after 12 months of ibrutinib treatment. The CDR3 loop reads CASSLVEDGELFF. The sequence in DNA is TGTGCCAGCAGCTTGGTCGAGGACGGGGAGCTGTTTTTT.